This entry concerns a single TCR beta chain. CDR1 SGHNT and CDR2 YYREEE come from the germline V gene (reference sequence). The CDR3 loop spans 20 amino acids. The V and J ends lost 1 base and 0 bases, in that order; junction bases with no gene match: 10. This sample is part of a study of blood T cell repertoires in COVID-19. At the level of the study: The origin of the acute and convalescent COVID-19 samples was the United States, Italy and Spain. The analysed material was cDNA or gDNA that came from T cells, B-cell-depleted T cells, or PBMCs.

The authors' processing: Amplified reference gene primers provided the basis for estimating nucleated cell counts. The method was immunoSEQ multiplex PCR; TCRdb's version includes in-frame clones alone and lacks a portion of them. Clone size and V and J calls were adopted from that table, with D and trimming inferred from the DNA. The table lists under 350,000 clones, roughly 87% of them singletons. Sequenced material: peripheral blood. The receptor comes from a human donor in a cohort sampled during active COVID-19. V gene TRBV5-4 combines with J gene TRBJ2-2; 12 bases are shared with TRBD2. Written as DNA, the CDR3 is TGTGCCAGCAGCTTGAGTTTGCTAGCGGGAGGGCAACCGAACACCGGGGAGCTGTTTTTT. Translated: CASSLSLLAGGQPNTGELFF.